These 32 T cell receptor beta chains were sequenced from one sample in a study of cytomegalovirus exposure and HLA in healthy donors. Some clones are missing from TCRdb's copy, which holds only in-frame ones; the method was immunoSEQ multiplex PCR. The repertoire includes about 65,000 clones, roughly 94% of them detected once, and less than 4.5% sits in the top ten. The source material was PBMCs. Receptor source: a man aged 18 to 30 in good health and CMV-seropositive.

This rearrangement joins TRBV6-1 to TRBJ2-7, with a possible D match to TRBD1 (5 bases). The V and J ends lost 2 bases and 3 bases respectively, with 11 bases between them. This CDR3 has 14 residues. The V gene's germline CDR1 is MNHNS and CDR2 SASEGT. Here the CDR3 DNA reads TGTGCCAGCAGTGAATCGTGGGGCGACTACGAGCAGTACTTC. This translates into CASSESWGDYEQYF.

The V call is TRBV7-9, the J call TRBJ1-5; D is undetermined. The length of the CDR3 is 12 residues. V was clipped by 5 bases and J by 10 bases, with 12 bases between them. Looked up from germline, CDR1 is SEHNR and CDR2 is FQNEAQ (reference sequence). The CDR3 region is CASSRAGSPQHF. The CDR3 DNA follows: TGTGCCAGCAGCCGAGCGGGGAGTCCCCAGCATTTT.

The chain couples TRBV7-9 to TRBJ1-4, with D perhaps matching TRBD1 (5 bases). Trimming cost V 3 bases and J 5 bases, with 10 bases left between them. This CDR3 has 14 residues. In germline, CDR1 is SEHNR, CDR2 FQNEAQ (reference sequence). In DNA form, the CDR3 reads TGTGCCAGCAGCTTCGGCGGGGGGAATGAAAAACTGTTTTTT. This encodes CASSFGGGNEKLFF.

This rearrangement joins TRBV19 to TRBJ1-2, with a possible D match to TRBD1 (5 bases). Germline CDR1 LNHDA, CDR2 SQIVND (reference sequence). The CDR3 has 13 residues. The V end lost 6 bases, the J end lost 6 bases, and 14 bases lay between the germline ends. The CDR3 loop reads CASREIGGDGYTF. CDR3 nucleotides: TGTGCCAGTAGGGAAATAGGAGGGGATGGCTACACCTTC.

The chain employs TRBV30 and TRBJ2-7; no clear D. From germline, CDR1 is GTSNPN and CDR2 SVGIG (reference sequence). This CDR3 spans 13 amino acids. With 1 base removed from V and 2 bases from J, the gap between germline ends came to 9 bases. The DNA for the CDR3 is TGTGCCTGGAGTGCCCCCCACACCTACGAGCAGTACTTC. Amino acid sequence: CAWSAPHTYEQYF.

The chain couples TRBV5-6 to TRBJ2-6; 8 bases line up with TRBD1. Losses at the gene ends were 0 bases for V and 1 base for J; bases not matched to a gene: 6. Per the germline V gene, CDR1 is SGHDT and CDR2 is YYEEEE. This CDR3 comprises 18 residues. The CDR3 is CASSLGAGGASGANVLTF. The DNA for the CDR3 is TGTGCCAGCAGCTTGGGGGCAGGGGGCGCATCTGGGGCCAACGTCCTGACTTTC.

The V call is TRBV7-9, the J call TRBJ1-4, with 7 bases lining up with TRBD1. Germline V gene data show CDR1 as SEHNR and CDR2 as FQNEAQ (reference sequence). Losses at the gene ends were 8 bases for V and 5 bases for J; bases not matched to a gene: 8. This CDR3 comprises 14 residues. This CDR3 reads CASGRTGENEKLFF. CDR3 DNA sequence: TGTGCCAGCGGTAGGACAGGTGAAAATGAAAAACTGTTTTTT. The whole variable domain, filled in from reference TRBV7-9 and TRBJ1-4, reads DTGVSQNPRHKITKRGQNVTFRCDPISEHNRLYWYRQTLGQGPEFLTYFQNEAQLEKSRLLSDRFSAERPKGSFSTLEIQRTEQGDSAMYLCASGRTGENEKLFFGSGTQLSVL.

The chain uses TRBV28 and TRBJ1-1; TRBD1 agrees at 7 bases. The CDR3 contains 15 residues. Germline V gene lookup returns CDR1 MDHEN and CDR2 SYDVKM. V lost 1 base to trimming and J lost 0 bases; unmatched junction nucleotides: 2. CDR3 DNA sequence: TGTGCCAGCAGTTTATCGACAGGGATGAACACTGAAGCTTTCTTT. Its protein is CASSLSTGMNTEAFF.

The V call is TRBV28, the J call TRBJ2-1; a weak D match, TRBD2 (6 bases). The CDR3 contains 13 residues. V was pared by 8 bases and J by 4 bases, with 12 bases between. The germline V gene has CDR1 MDHEN and CDR2 SYDVKM. The CDR3 spells CASASSVYNEQFF. As DNA, the CDR3 is TGTGCCAGCGCATCTAGCGTATACAATGAGCAGTTCTTC.

The genes are TRBV7-2 and TRBJ2-6, with 9 bases lining up with TRBD1. Germline V gene data show CDR1 as SGHTA and CDR2 as FQGNSA. The J segment lost 4 bases and the V segment lost 5 bases, leaving 6 bases of the junction unmatched. The CDR3 is 16 amino acids. CDR3 sequence (DNA): TGTGCCAGCAGCCCAGACAGGGGGAGAGGGGCCAACGTCCTGACTTTC. It codes for CASSPDRGRGANVLTF.

This chain connects TRBV11-2 to TRBJ2-1, with 11 bases lining up with TRBD2. The junction had 12 bases not matched to a gene; V was cut back by 4 bases and J by 10 bases. This CDR3 is 16 amino acids long. The germline gives CDR1 SGHAT, CDR2 FQNNGV. CDR3 residues: CASSSLAGGRALEQFF. The CDR3 nucleotides are TGTGCCAGCAGCTCCCTAGCGGGGGGCCGCGCATTGGAGCAGTTCTTC.

The gene calls are TRBV19 and TRBJ1-5; the D gene is possibly TRBD1 (6 bases). CDR3 length equals 15 residues. The germline V gene has CDR1 LNHDA and CDR2 SQIVND (reference sequence). V was pared by 5 bases and J by 0 bases, with 11 bases between. DNA for the CDR3: TGTGCCAGTAGTTATACAGGGAGTAGCAATCAGCCCCAGCATTTT. The encoded protein is CASSYTGSSNQPQHF. Drawing the rest from reference TRBV19 and TRBJ1-5, the complete variable domain is DGGITQSPKYLFRKEGQNVTLSCEQNLNHDAMYWYRQDPGQGLRLIYYSQIVNDFQKGDIAEGYSVSREKKESFPLTVTSAQKNPTAFYLCASSYTGSSNQPQHFGDGTRLSIL.

The J gene is TRBJ2-5, the V gene TRBV4-2; the match to TRBD2 covers 13 bases. Trimming took 2 bases from V and 3 from J; bases not matched to a gene: 6. This CDR3 is built from 17 residues. CDR1 and CDR2 (germline): LGHNA, YNFKEQ. The CDR3 DNA follows: TGTGCCAGCAGCCAAAAACTAGCGGGAGGGGTGGAAGAGACCCAGTACTTC. It encodes CASSQKLAGGVEETQYF.

This chain connects TRBV6-5 to TRBJ1-1, with D hard to call. The V gene's germline CDR1 is MNHEY and CDR2 SVGAGI. Trimming took off 0 bases at V and 1 base at J, with 6 bases between the two ends. This CDR3 spans 14 amino acids. Written as DNA, the CDR3 is TGTGCCAGCAGTTACTCAGCGTGGAACACTGAAGCTTTCTTT. This sequence encodes CASSYSAWNTEAFF.

DNA of the CDR3: TGTGCCAGCAGCCCGCGGTGGAAAGTAGGAGAGACCCAGTACTTC. Translation gives CASSPRWKVGETQYF. The genes are TRBV7-8 and TRBJ2-5; D is uncertain. This CDR3 is built from 15 residues. Per germline, CDR1 SGHVS and CDR2 FQNEAQ. The V end lost 5 bases, the J end lost 4 bases, and 17 bases lay between the germline ends.

The rearrangement links TRBV27 to TRBJ1-1; a possible D gene is TRBD1 (6 bases). V lost 3 bases, J lost 6 bases, and 14 bases lay in between. CDR1 is MNHEY, CDR2 SMNVEV, per germline (reference sequence). The CDR3 length is 14 residues. The CDR3 reads CASSFVGGNAEAFF. For the CDR3, the DNA is TGTGCCAGCAGTTTCGTAGGGGGTAACGCTGAAGCTTTCTTT.

This clone is a singleton in its sample. V is TRBV27 and J is TRBJ2-7, with TRBD1 matching over 8 bases. V lost 2 bases to trimming and J lost 6 bases; unmatched junction nucleotides: 3. The CDR3 covers 13 residues. The germline CDR1 and CDR2 sequences are MNHEY and SMNVEV (reference sequence). CDR3 amino acids: CASSLVDRGEQYF. In nucleotides, the CDR3 is TGTGCCAGCAGTTTAGTTGACAGGGGCGAGCAGTACTTC.

The chain uses TRBV27 and TRBJ2-7, with no clear D. This CDR3 is built from 15 residues. The V gene lost 1 base and the J gene lost 2 bases, with 12 bases spanning the gap. Germline V CDR1 and CDR2: MNHEY, SMNVEV (reference sequence). The CDR3 protein is CASSLLSSPPYEQYF. The CDR3 DNA follows: TGTGCCAGCAGTTTATTGTCCAGTCCTCCCTACGAGCAGTACTTC.

The chain carries TRBV6-1 and TRBJ2-3; D is undetermined. V lost 2 bases and J 4 bases, leaving 7 bases between the germline ends. This CDR3 has 13 amino acids. CDR1 is MNHNS and CDR2 is SASEGT in the germline V gene. The CDR3 DNA reads as TGTGCCAGCAGTGAACCCCAGTCAGATACGCAGTATTTT. It encodes CASSEPQSDTQYF.

J is TRBJ1-2 and V is TRBV18; 7 nucleotides line up with TRBD1. Germline trimming cut 3 bases from V and 6 bases from J; bases unmatched to any gene: 4. Germline lookup yields CDR1 KGHSH and CDR2 LQKENI. This CDR3 contains 13 residues. The CDR3 nucleotides read TGTGCCAGCTCACCCGGGACAGTAGATGGCTACACCTTC. Amino acid sequence: CASSPGTVDGYTF.

The gene calls are TRBV28 and TRBJ2-3; D uncertain. Trimming took 3 bases from V and 4 from J, leaving 8 bases between them. This CDR3 has 13 residues. Per the germline V gene, CDR1 is MDHEN and CDR2 is SYDVKM. The CDR3 region has the DNA TGTGCCAGCAGTTTTTCCGGTCCAGATACGCAGTATTTT. It yields the protein CASSFSGPDTQYF.

The chain carries TRBV11-2 and TRBJ2-1; TRBD1 matches at 8 bases. Trimming at V came to 4 bases and at J to 4 bases, leaving 6 bases not matched to a gene. The CDR3 is made up of 15 amino acids. Germline CDR1 is SGHAT and CDR2 is FQNNGV. Here the CDR3 DNA reads TGTGCCAGCAGCTCCGGGACAGGAGTATACAATGAGCAGTTCTTC. Protein: CASSSGTGVYNEQFF.

For the CDR3, the DNA is TGCGCCAGCAGCCAAGTCTCTAGCGGGGGGTACAATGAGCAGTTCTTC. It codes for CASSQVSSGGYNEQFF. The gene calls are TRBV4-1 and TRBJ2-1, with 11 bases identical to TRBD2. Trimming removed 1 base from V and 4 bases from J; junction bases left unmatched: 3. CDR3 length: 16 residues. CDR1 and CDR2 from the germline V gene are MGHRA and YSYEKL.

The chain employs TRBV2 and TRBJ2-7; possible D gene TRBD1, 5 bases. Germline CDR1 SNHLY, CDR2 FYNNEI. The CDR3 has 16 amino acids. V lost 2 bases and J 2 bases, leaving 16 bases between the germline ends. CDR3 loop: CASSETGQFVTYEQYF. The CDR3 DNA sequence: TGTGCCAGCAGTGAAACAGGCCAGTTCGTAACCTACGAGCAGTACTTC.

The rearrangement links TRBV9 to TRBJ1-2; D is possibly TRBD1 (6 bases). In germline, CDR1 is SGDLS, CDR2 YYNGEE. The CDR3 has 13 amino acids. V dropped 3 bases and J dropped 1 base, with 7 bases sitting between them. CDR3 protein: CASSGTVNYGYTF. The CDR3 DNA is TGTGCCAGCAGCGGGACAGTTAACTATGGCTACACCTTC.

In the case of this clone: The identical CDR3 is also encoded by other nucleotide sequences in the sample. The chain is built from TRBV4-2 and TRBJ1-5; no definite D call. Germline V lookup: CDR1 LGHNA, CDR2 YNFKEQ. The CDR3 loop spans 16 amino acids. The V and J ends lost 8 bases and 6 bases respectively, with 23 bases between them. DNA of the CDR3: TGTGCCAGCCGGAGAGAAGCGAATGTTGCTGGTCAGCCCCAGCATTTT. Its protein product is CASRREANVAGQPQHF.

The CDR3 bases are TGTGCCAGCAGCCAGGCTTTGGGGGGCACTGAAGCTTTCTTT. It encodes CASSQALGGTEAFF. This chain uses TRBV7-2 with TRBJ1-1; maybe TRBD1 (5 bases). V was clipped by 5 bases and J by 4 bases, with 14 bases between them. The CDR3 spans 14 residues. Germline loops: CDR1 SGHTA, CDR2 FQGNSA.

This chain links TRBV5-1 with TRBJ2-1; 8 bases match TRBD1. Germline CDR1 reads SGHRS; CDR2 reads YFSETQ. This CDR3 contains 16 residues. J was trimmed by 6 bases and V by 0 bases; bases with no gene match: 8. The CDR3 DNA follows: TGCGCCAGCAGCTTGGGGTCAGGGGGCGCTCCCAATGAGCAGTTCTTC. It is translated as CASSLGSGGAPNEQFF.

As to this clone: Different DNA sequences within this sample yield the same CDR3. The chain is built from TRBV7-9 and TRBJ2-5, with D uncertain. V lost 0 bases and J lost 0, with 8 bases in between. The CDR3 totals 15 residues. Germline CDR1 reads SEHNR; CDR2 reads FQNEAQ (reference sequence). This CDR3 reads CASSLAGRDQETQYF. DNA for the CDR3: TGTGCCAGCAGCTTAGCGGGCAGAGACCAAGAGACCCAGTACTTC.

The chain employs TRBV27 and TRBJ2-4; perhaps TRBD2 as D (5 bases). CDR1 and CDR2 from the germline V gene are MNHEY and SMNVEV (reference sequence). V dropped 4 bases and J dropped 9 bases, with 7 bases sitting between them. The CDR3 is 11 residues long. The CDR3: CASSWAGIQYF. Written as DNA, the CDR3 is TGTGCCAGCAGTTGGGCGGGCATTCAGTACTTC.

This clone was observed once. The chain carries TRBV9 and TRBJ1-1; 9 nucleotides agree with TRBD1. V was pared by 0 bases and J by 6 bases, with 6 bases of the junction left unmatched. There are 15 residues in the CDR3. CDR1 and CDR2 (germline): SGDLS, YYNGEE. The CDR3 sequence is CASSVAGTGTAEAFF. The CDR3 region has the DNA TGTGCCAGCAGCGTAGCCGGGACAGGGACGGCTGAAGCTTTCTTT.

V gene TRBV6-5 combines with J gene TRBJ2-3; a possible D gene is TRBD1 (6 bases). Germline V gives CDR1 MNHEY, CDR2 SVGAGI. With 6 bases removed from V and 1 base from J, the gap between germline ends came to 14 bases. The CDR3 totals 15 residues. The CDR3 reads CASSPRGHGTDTQYF. CDR3 bases: TGTGCCAGCAGCCCACGGGGACATGGCACAGATACGCAGTATTTT.